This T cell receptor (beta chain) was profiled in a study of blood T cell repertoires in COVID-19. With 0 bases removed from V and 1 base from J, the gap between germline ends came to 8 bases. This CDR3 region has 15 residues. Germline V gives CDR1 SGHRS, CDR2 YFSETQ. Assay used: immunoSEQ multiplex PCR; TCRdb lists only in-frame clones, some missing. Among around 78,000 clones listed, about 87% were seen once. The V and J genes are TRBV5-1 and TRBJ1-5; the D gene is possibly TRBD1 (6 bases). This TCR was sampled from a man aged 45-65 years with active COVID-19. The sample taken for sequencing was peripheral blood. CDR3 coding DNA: TGCGCCAGCAGCTTGGCCACAGGGAGCAATCAGCCCCAGCATTTT. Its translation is CASSLATGSNQPQHF.